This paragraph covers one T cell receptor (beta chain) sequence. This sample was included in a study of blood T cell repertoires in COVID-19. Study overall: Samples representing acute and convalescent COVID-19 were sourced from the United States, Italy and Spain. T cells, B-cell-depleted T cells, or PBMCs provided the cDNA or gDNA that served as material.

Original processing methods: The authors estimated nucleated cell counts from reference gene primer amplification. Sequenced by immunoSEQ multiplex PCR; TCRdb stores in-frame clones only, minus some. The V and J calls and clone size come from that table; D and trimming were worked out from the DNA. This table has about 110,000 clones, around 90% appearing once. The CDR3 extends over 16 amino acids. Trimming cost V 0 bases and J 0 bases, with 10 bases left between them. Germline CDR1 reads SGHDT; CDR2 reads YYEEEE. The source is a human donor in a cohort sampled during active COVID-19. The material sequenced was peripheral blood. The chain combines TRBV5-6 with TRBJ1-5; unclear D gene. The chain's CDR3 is CASSLGGENSNQPQHF. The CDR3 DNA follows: TGTGCCAGCAGCTTGGGGGGAGAAAATAGCAATCAGCCCCAGCATTTT.